The clone carrying this T cell receptor beta chain showed up many times. To make TCR beta libraries, researchers used iRepertoire HTBI primers and Arm-PCR of CDR3 regions. One entry per CDR3 protein results from TCRdb running MiXCR on the multiplex PCR reads. The sample lists roughly 560,000 distinct CDR3 sequences, approximately 12% occurring once. This sample was included in a study of regulatory T cells in long-lasting Graves disease. V was cut by 3 bases and J by 8 bases, with 8 bases left in between. Germline lookup yields CDR1 KGHSH and CDR2 LQKENI. This CDR3 spans 12 amino acids. As for time point: newly diagnosed GD, antithyroid drugs for less than 3 months. Scientists built the TCR library using RNA that was extracted from PBMCs. The same data also contributed to another study, on T cells in Graves' hyperthyroidism and ophthalmopathy.

This sequence originates from a woman aged 25-40 years with Graves disease. The rearrangement links TRBV18 to TRBJ2-1; D may be TRBD1 or TRBD2 (5 bases each). Sequenced material: peripheral blood mononuclear cells (PBMCs), taken at new diagnosis, from a patient treated with antithyroid drugs. The CDR3 DNA sequence: TGTGCCAGCTCACCGAGGGGAGATGAGCAGTTCTTC. Translation gives CASSPRGDEQFF. The complete variable domain, with remaining parts taken from reference TRBV18 and TRBJ2-1, reads NAGVMQNPRHLVRRRGQEARLRCSPMKGHSHVYWYRQLPEEGLKFMVYLQKENIIDESGMPKERFSAEFPKEGPSILRIQQVVRGDSAAYFCASSPRGDEQFFGPGTRLTVL.